Listed below are T cell receptor beta chains from one sample, sequenced in a study of tumor-infiltrating lymphocytes in localized non-small cell lung cancer. Some clones are missing from TCRdb's copy, which holds only in-frame ones; the method was immunoSEQ multiplex PCR. The table lists about 13,000 clones, 60% to 85% of them singletons, with roughly an eighth in the top ten. The sample comprised lung tumor tissue. These receptors were obtained from a human donor with non-small cell lung cancer. CDR3s include the opening cysteine and the closing phenylalanine or tryptophan. The order of the fields is J gene, V gene, D gene, clone size, CDR3 DNA, CDR3 protein. The D gene is left open where the match is weak. Clone sizes are given selectively: once, few, many, or a class where the clone is expanded.

j_gene: TRBJ2-7
v_gene: TRBV5-4
d_gene: NA
abundance: NA
CDR3nt: TGTGCCAGCAGCCACAGGGAAGGTCTCTCCTACGAGCAGTACTTC
CDR3aa: CASSHREGLSYEQYF

j_gene: TRBJ1-2
v_gene: TRBV6-1
d_gene: NA
abundance: NA
CDR3nt: TGTGCCAGCAGAGATGGGACGGCCTATGGCTACACCTTC
CDR3aa: CASRDGTAYGYTF

j_gene: TRBJ2-3
v_gene: TRBV5-4
d_gene: NA
abundance: few
CDR3nt: TGTGCCAGCAGCAAAGCGCGCTTCACAGATACGCAGTATTTT
CDR3aa: CASSKARFTDTQYF

j_gene: TRBJ2-6
v_gene: TRBV7-2
d_gene: NA
abundance: NA
CDR3nt: TGCGCCAGCAGCTTCAAGAGCTCTGGGGCCAACGTCCTGACTTTC
CDR3aa: CASSFKSSGANVLTF

j_gene: TRBJ1-5
v_gene: TRBV11-2
d_gene: TRBD1
abundance: NA
CDR3nt: TGTGCCAGCAGCTTAGGCGACAGGGAGGGTCAGCCCCAGCATTTT
CDR3aa: CASSLGDREGQPQHF

j_gene: TRBJ2-7
v_gene: TRBV6-5
d_gene: NA
abundance: NA
CDR3nt: TGTGCCAGCAGTTCCAAGAAGGGGGGCCCCTACGAGCAGTACTTC
CDR3aa: CASSSKKGGPYEQYF

j_gene: TRBJ2-1
v_gene: TRBV10-3
d_gene: TRBD1
abundance: NA
CDR3nt: TGTGCCATCAGGGAGGGACAGGGGTCCGATGAGCAGTTCTTC
CDR3aa: CAIREGQGSDEQFF

j_gene: TRBJ2-4
v_gene: TRBV4-2
d_gene: TRBD2
abundance: NA
CDR3nt: TGTGCCAGCAGCCAAGGAGGGTTGCGGGGGGTAGCCAAAAACATTCAGTACTTC
CDR3aa: CASSQGGLRGVAKNIQYF

j_gene: TRBJ2-5
v_gene: TRBV7-2
d_gene: NA
abundance: NA
CDR3nt: TGTGCCAGCAGCTGGGGACGACAAGAGACCCAGTACTTC
CDR3aa: CASSWGRQETQYF

j_gene: TRBJ1-3
v_gene: TRBV27
d_gene: NA
abundance: medium-sized
CDR3nt: TGTGCCAGCACCCTCCCGCCTGGTCCTGGAAACACCATATATTTT
CDR3aa: CASTLPPGPGNTIYF

j_gene: TRBJ1-1
v_gene: TRBV5-1
d_gene: TRBD1
abundance: NA
CDR3nt: TGCGCCAGCAGCTGGCGGGACAGACACACTGAAGCTTTCTTT
CDR3aa: CASSWRDRHTEAFF

j_gene: TRBJ2-7
v_gene: TRBV19
d_gene: TRBD1
abundance: NA
CDR3nt: TGTGCCACCTCCTCAAGGACAGGGAGGACCTACGAGCAGTACTTC
CDR3aa: CATSSRTGRTYEQYF